The present TCR beta chain was sequenced within a study of OX40 agonist ivuxolimab in advanced cancers. This clone was observed a handful of times. Profiled with immunoSEQ multiplex PCR; TCRdb holds only in-frame clones, not every one. The sample gives about 58,000 clones, around four fifths of which show up once; less than 4% is in the top ten. The clonotype comes from an adult with an advanced solid tumor such as melanoma, head and neck, liver or kidney cancer. The sequencing here drew on CD4+ or CD8+ T cells sorted from blood, taken in a trial of the OX40 agonist ivuxolimab.

The CDR3 here is CSVERRPGELFF. CDR3 coding DNA: TGCAGCGTTGAAAGACGGCCCGGGGAGCTGTTTTTT. The genes are TRBV29-1 and TRBJ2-2; D not certain. V shed 2 bases and J shed 6 bases, with 7 bases lying between them. The CDR3 is made up of 12 amino acids. From germline, CDR1 is SQVTM and CDR2 ANQGSEA.